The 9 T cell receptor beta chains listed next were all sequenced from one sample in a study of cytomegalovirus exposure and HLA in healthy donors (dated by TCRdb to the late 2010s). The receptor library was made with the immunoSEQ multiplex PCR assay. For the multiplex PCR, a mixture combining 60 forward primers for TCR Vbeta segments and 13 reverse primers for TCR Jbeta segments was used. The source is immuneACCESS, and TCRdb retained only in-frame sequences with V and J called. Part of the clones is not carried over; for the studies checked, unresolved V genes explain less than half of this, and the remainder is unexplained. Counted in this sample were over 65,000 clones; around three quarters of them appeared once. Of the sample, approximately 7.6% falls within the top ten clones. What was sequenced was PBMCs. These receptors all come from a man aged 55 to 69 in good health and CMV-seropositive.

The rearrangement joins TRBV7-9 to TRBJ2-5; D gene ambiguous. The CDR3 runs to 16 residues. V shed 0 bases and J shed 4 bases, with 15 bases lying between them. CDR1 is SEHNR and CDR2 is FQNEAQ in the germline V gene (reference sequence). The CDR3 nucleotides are TGTGCCAGCAGCTTAGCGCACAGAGTCGACACAGAGACCCAGTACTTC. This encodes CASSLAHRVDTETQYF.

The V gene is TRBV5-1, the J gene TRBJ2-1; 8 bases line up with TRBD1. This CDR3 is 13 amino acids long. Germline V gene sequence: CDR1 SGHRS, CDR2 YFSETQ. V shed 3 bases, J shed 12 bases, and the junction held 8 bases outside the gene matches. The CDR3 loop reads CASSSVQGQAQFF. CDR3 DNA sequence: TGCGCCAGCAGCTCTGTTCAGGGACAGGCGCAGTTCTTC.

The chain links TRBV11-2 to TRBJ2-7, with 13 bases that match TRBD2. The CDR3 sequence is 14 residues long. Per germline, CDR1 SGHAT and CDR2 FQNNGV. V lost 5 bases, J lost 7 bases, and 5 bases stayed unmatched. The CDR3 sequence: CASSGLAGAWEQYF. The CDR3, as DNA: TGTGCCAGCAGCGGACTAGCGGGAGCATGGGAGCAGTACTTC.

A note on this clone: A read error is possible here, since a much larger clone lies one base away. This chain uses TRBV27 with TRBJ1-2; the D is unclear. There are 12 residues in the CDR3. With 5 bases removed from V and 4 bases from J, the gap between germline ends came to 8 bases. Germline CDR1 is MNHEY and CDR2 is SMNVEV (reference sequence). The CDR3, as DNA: TGTGCCAGCAGTACGGGAGGCTATGGCTACACCTTC. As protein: CASSTGGYGYTF.

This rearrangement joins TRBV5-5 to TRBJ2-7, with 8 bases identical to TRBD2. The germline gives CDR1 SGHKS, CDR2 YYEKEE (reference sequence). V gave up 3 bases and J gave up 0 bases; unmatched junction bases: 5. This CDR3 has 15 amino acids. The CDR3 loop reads CASSYGGDNSYEQYF. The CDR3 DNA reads TGTGCCAGCAGCTACGGGGGGGACAACTCCTACGAGCAGTACTTC.

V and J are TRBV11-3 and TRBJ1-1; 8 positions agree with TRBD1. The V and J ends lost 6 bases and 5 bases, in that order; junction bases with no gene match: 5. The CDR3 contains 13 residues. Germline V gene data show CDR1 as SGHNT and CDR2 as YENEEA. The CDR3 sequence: CASRGTGLTEAFF. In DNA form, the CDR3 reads TGTGCCAGCAGAGGGACAGGCTTGACTGAAGCTTTCTTT.

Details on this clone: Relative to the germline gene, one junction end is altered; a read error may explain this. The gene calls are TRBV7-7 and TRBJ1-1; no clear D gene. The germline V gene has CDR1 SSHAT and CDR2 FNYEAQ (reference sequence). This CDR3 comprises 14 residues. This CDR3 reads CASSLALGDTEAFF. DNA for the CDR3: TGTGCTAGCAGCTTAGCGTTGGGAGACACTGAAGCTTTCTTT.

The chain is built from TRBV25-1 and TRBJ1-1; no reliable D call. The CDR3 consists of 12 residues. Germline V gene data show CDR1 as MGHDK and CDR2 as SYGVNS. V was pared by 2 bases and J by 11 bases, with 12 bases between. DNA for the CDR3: TGTGCCAGCAGTGAAACGGTGGGAGGGGCTTTCTTT. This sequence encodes CASSETVGGAFF.

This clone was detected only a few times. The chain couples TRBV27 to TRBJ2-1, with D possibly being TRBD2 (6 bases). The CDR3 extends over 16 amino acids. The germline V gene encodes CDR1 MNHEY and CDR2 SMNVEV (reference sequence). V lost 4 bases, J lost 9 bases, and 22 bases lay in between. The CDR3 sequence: CASSSQAGGVGLEQFF. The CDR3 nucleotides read TGTGCCAGCAGTTCGCAAGCGGGCGGGGTAGGGCTTGAGCAGTTCTTC.